This T cell receptor (beta chain) originates from a study of blood T cells in healthy people across ages. Study-level background: There was about one barcoded beta molecule captured by template switching per two T cells. Study-wide results and limits: A greater number of naive CD4+ cells and higher diversity distinguished long-lived donors from aged donors. With age, beta diversity per million T cells declined roughly linearly, significantly by 40.

The CDR3 consists of 15 residues. V was clipped by 6 bases and J by 4 bases, with 16 bases between them. In germline, CDR1 is MNHEY, CDR2 SVGAGI. Next came a second PCR, run for about 6 to 12 cycles, which used a sample-barcoded 5' primer along with a J-beta primer mix. TCRdb itself ran the 5' RACE reads through MiXCR, one entry per CDR3 protein. The table shows about a million distinct CDR3 sequences, with roughly 51% occurring only once. Comment on this clonotype: Its cognate antigen is unknown.

This sequence originates from a woman aged 60-75 years in good health. What was sequenced was blood. V is TRBV6-5 and J is TRBJ2-1, with no clear D. This CDR3 reads CASRSPGRPYNEQFF. CDR3 coding DNA: TGTGCCAGCAGGTCCCCGGGTCGCCCATACAATGAGCAGTTCTTC.